What follows are 21 T cell receptor beta chains derived from one specimen sequenced in a study of shared clonotypes between healthy human individuals. The naive CD8 subset, CD45RO-negative cells positively selected for CCR7, excluded terminally differentiated effector memory CD45RA+ cells. Clones were read by immunoSEQ multiplex PCR, and TCRdb kept only the in-frame ones, dropping some. Of 550,000 to 600,000 clones listed, 95% to 98% are singletons. Sequenced input: naive CD8+ T cells sorted from blood. The receptors derive from a man aged 30 to 39 in good health.

The V and J genes are TRBV28 and TRBJ1-1; 10 bases align to TRBD1. Germline CDR1 is MDHEN and CDR2 is SYDVKM. J lost 1 base, V lost 7 bases, and 6 bases had no gene match. The CDR3 spans 15 residues. CDR3 residues: CASTQGQGGNTEAFF. CDR3 coding DNA: TGTGCCAGCACCCAAGGACAGGGGGGGAACACTGAAGCTTTCTTT.

The chain uses TRBV27 and TRBJ2-7; 9 positions match TRBD2. Germline CDR1 reads MNHEY; CDR2 reads SMNVEV (reference sequence). This CDR3 comprises 15 residues. V lost 6 bases to trimming and J lost 3 bases; unmatched junction nucleotides: 9. In DNA, the CDR3 is TGTGCCAGCAGCCCTGTAGCGGGAGTTAGCTACGAGCAGTACTTC. Translated: CASSPVAGVSYEQYF.

This chain joins TRBV4-3 and TRBJ2-7; the match to TRBD1 covers 7 bases. Germline V gives CDR1 LGHNA, CDR2 YSLEER. This CDR3 is 16 amino acids long. The ends lost 0 bases at V and 2 bases at J; junction bases unmatched: 7. The CDR3 loop reads CASSQEWTGAPYEQYF. The CDR3 bases are TGCGCCAGCAGCCAAGAATGGACAGGAGCCCCCTACGAGCAGTACTTC.

The chain carries TRBV9 and TRBJ2-3, with a weak D call TRBD1 (6 bases). The CDR3 runs to 16 residues. Germline CDR1 reads SGDLS; CDR2 reads YYNGEE. V lost 3 bases, J lost 2 bases, and 16 bases lay in between. CDR3: CASSGNLQGHTDTQYF. CDR3 bases: TGTGCCAGCAGCGGGAACCTACAGGGACACACAGATACGCAGTATTTT.

The J gene is TRBJ2-7, the V gene TRBV27; D is uncertain. In germline, CDR1 is MNHEY, CDR2 SMNVEV (reference sequence). There are 13 residues in the CDR3. V was trimmed by 3 bases and J by 6 bases, leaving 12 bases between them. CDR3 in DNA: TGTGCCAGCAGTTTCTCCGGCAGATTCGAGCAGTACTTC. It translates to CASSFSGRFEQYF.

On this clone: At the DNA level, this CDR3 is encoded by other sequences in the same sample as well. The J gene is TRBJ2-7, the V gene TRBV4-3; D call uncertain. Germline loops: CDR1 LGHNA, CDR2 YSLEER. Trimming shortened V by 1 base and J by 4 bases, and 8 bases separated the two germline ends. The CDR3 length is 13 residues. The CDR3 bases are TGCGCCAGCAGCCAAGGGATCGGGTACGAGCAGTACTTC. It specifies CASSQGIGYEQYF.

The chain uses TRBV15 and TRBJ2-3; D unclear. The ends were cut back, 6 bases at V and 4 bases at J, with 11 bases in the middle. Germline CDR1 LNHNV, CDR2 YYDKDF (reference sequence). This CDR3 spans 13 amino acids. For the CDR3, the DNA is TGTGCCACCAGTGACGAGATCCCAGATACGCAGTATTTT. This translates into CATSDEIPDTQYF.

A note on this clone: The sample holds other DNA sequences that translate to the same CDR3. The CDR3 region has the DNA TGTGCCAGCAGTTTATCGGCAGGGGGCTATGGCTACACCTTC. This encodes CASSLSAGGYGYTF. The V gene is TRBV27, the J gene TRBJ1-2; TRBD1 aligns across 7 bases. With 0 bases clipped from V and 4 bases from J, the junction kept 2 bases outside the gene matches. The germline CDR1 and CDR2 sequences are MNHEY and SMNVEV (reference sequence). The CDR3 spans 14 residues.

The chain uses TRBV27 and TRBJ1-5, with 7 bases aligning to TRBD1. V lost 5 bases, J lost 4 bases, and 8 bases stayed unmatched. The germline V gene encodes CDR1 MNHEY and CDR2 SMNVEV (reference sequence). The CDR3 loop spans 15 amino acids. In DNA form, the CDR3 reads TGTGCCAGCAGTGCTACAGGGGCCATAAATCAGCCCCAGCATTTT. Translating it yields CASSATGAINQPQHF.

The gene calls are TRBV29-1 and TRBJ2-1; unclear D gene. The CDR3 consists of 13 residues. The germline V gene encodes CDR1 SQVTM and CDR2 ANQGSEA. V lost 5 bases and J 8 bases, leaving 16 bases between the germline ends. The CDR3 is CSVLSLQWDEQFF. The CDR3 region has the DNA TGCAGCGTTCTCTCCTTACAATGGGATGAGCAGTTCTTC.

This rearrangement joins TRBV12-2 to TRBJ2-7; TRBD2 is the table's D call and was not checked against the DNA. TRBV12-2 is shown as a pseudogene. This CDR3 spans 17 amino acids. The CDR3 here is CASRLLIQREGPYEQYF. The CDR3, as DNA: TGTGCAAGTCGCTTATTAATTCAGCGGGAGGGCCCGTACGAGCAGTACTTC.

J is TRBJ1-5 and V is TRBV6-5; TRBD1 matches at 10 bases. The V gene's germline CDR1 is MNHEY and CDR2 SVGAGI. With 6 bases clipped from V and 4 bases from J, the junction kept 6 bases outside the gene matches. The CDR3 consists of 15 residues. CDR3 loop: CASSQGTGANQPQHF. For the CDR3, the DNA is TGTGCCAGCAGCCAAGGGACAGGGGCGAATCAGCCCCAGCATTTT.

V gene TRBV9 combines with J gene TRBJ2-3, with 8 bases identical to TRBD2. J lost 0 bases, V lost 4 bases, and 4 bases had no gene match. The CDR3 runs to 15 residues. Germline loops: CDR1 SGDLS, CDR2 YYNGEE. The CDR3 DNA reads as TGTGCCAGCAGCCTTAGCGGGGTTAGCACAGATACGCAGTATTTT. Its translation: CASSLSGVSTDTQYF.

This rearrangement joins TRBV27 to TRBJ1-5, with 7 bases fitting TRBD1. The CDR3 loop spans 15 amino acids. V gave up 6 bases and J gave up 0 bases; unmatched junction bases: 5. Germline values: CDR1 MNHEY, CDR2 SMNVEV (reference sequence). CDR3 residues: CASSPGQVSNQPQHF. Written as DNA, the CDR3 is TGTGCCAGCAGCCCAGGACAGGTTAGCAATCAGCCCCAGCATTTT.

The chain is built from TRBV9 and TRBJ2-1; D may be TRBD2 (6 bases). CDR1 is SGDLS, CDR2 YYNGEE, per germline. CDR3 size: 12 residues. V lost 7 bases and J lost 10, with 15 bases in between. The CDR3 bases are TGTGCCAGCGGAAGCTCCGGAGGGGAGCAGTTCTTC. It yields the protein CASGSSGGEQFF.

A single count supports this clone. V and J are TRBV14 and TRBJ2-5, with TRBD2 identical over 13 bases. CDR3 size: 16 residues. After removal of 4 bases from V and 2 bases from J, the junction contained 4 bases not matched to a gene. Germline assignment: CDR1 SGHDN and CDR2 FVKESK. CDR3 residues: CASSPLAGGRQETQYF. CDR3 nucleotides: TGTGCCAGCAGCCCACTAGCGGGAGGGAGGCAAGAGACCCAGTACTTC.

V usage is TRBV28 and J usage is TRBJ2-7; no definite D call. Trimming stripped 4 bases from V and 6 bases from J, with 13 bases between. From germline, CDR1 is MDHEN and CDR2 SYDVKM. This CDR3 contains 13 residues. The CDR3 loop is CASSSTSTSEQYF. For the CDR3, the DNA is TGTGCCAGCAGTTCCACTTCGACTTCCGAGCAGTACTTC.

The rearrangement uses TRBV7-3 and TRBJ2-5; 8 bases line up with TRBD2. The V and J ends lost 5 bases and 5 bases, in that order; junction bases with no gene match: 10. CDR1 and CDR2 (germline): SGHTA, FQGTGA. CDR3 size: 15 residues. DNA of the CDR3: TGTGCCAGCAGCCCGGAGCCGGGAGGGTTGGAGACCCAGTACTTC. Translated, it gives CASSPEPGGLETQYF. The entire variable domain, with the rest obtained from reference TRBV7-3 and TRBJ2-5, is as follows: GAGVSQTPSNKVTEKGKYVELRCDPISGHTALYWYRQSLGQGPEFLIYFQGTGAADDSGLPNDRFFAVRPEGSVSTLKIQRTERGDSAVYLCASSPEPGGLETQYFGPGTRLLVL.

Points on this clone: Other nucleotide sequences from this sample produce the same CDR3. The V and J genes are TRBV5-1 and TRBJ2-7; D is unresolved. The CDR3 covers 14 residues. CDR1 and CDR2 (germline): SGHRS, YFSETQ. The ends were cut back, 4 bases at V and 1 base at J, with 12 bases in the middle. This CDR3 is CASSLQDGSYEQYF. CDR3 DNA: TGCGCCAGCAGCCTCCAGGACGGGTCCTACGAGCAGTACTTC. The variable domain in full, with the rest retrieved from reference TRBV5-1 and TRBJ2-7, is KAGVTQTPRYLIKTRGQQVTLSCSPISGHRSVSWYQQTPGQGLQFLFEYFSETQRNKGNFPGRFSGRQFSNSRSEMNVSTLELGDSALYLCASSLQDGSYEQYFGPGTRLTVT.

The chain links TRBV6-1 to TRBJ2-7, with D hard to call. Germline V gene lookup returns CDR1 MNHNS and CDR2 SASEGT. This CDR3 is 9 amino acids long. V dropped 8 bases and J dropped 5 bases, with 4 bases sitting between them. The CDR3 region has the DNA TGTGCCAGCGGCCACGAGCAGTACTTC. It yields the protein CASGHEQYF.

The gene calls are TRBV27 and TRBJ1-1; TRBD1 agrees at 7 bases. Trimming at V came to 6 bases and at J to 1 base, leaving 8 bases not matched to a gene. Looked up from germline, CDR1 is MNHEY and CDR2 is SMNVEV (reference sequence). The CDR3 length is 15 residues. The CDR3 protein is CASRLTGAENTEAFF. The DNA of the CDR3 is TGTGCCAGCAGGTTAACAGGGGCTGAGAACACTGAAGCTTTCTTT.